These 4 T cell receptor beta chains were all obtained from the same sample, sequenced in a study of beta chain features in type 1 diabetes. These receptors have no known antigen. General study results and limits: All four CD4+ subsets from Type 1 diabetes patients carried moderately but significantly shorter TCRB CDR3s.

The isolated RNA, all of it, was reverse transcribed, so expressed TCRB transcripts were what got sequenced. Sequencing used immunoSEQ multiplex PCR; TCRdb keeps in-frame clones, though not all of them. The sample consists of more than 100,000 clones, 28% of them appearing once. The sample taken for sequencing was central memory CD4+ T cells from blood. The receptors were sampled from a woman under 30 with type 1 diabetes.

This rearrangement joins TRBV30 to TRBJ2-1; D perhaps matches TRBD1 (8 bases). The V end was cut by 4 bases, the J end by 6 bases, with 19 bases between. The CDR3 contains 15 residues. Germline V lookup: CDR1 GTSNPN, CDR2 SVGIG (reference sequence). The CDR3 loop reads CAWTHGQGGGNEQFF. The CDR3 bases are TGTGCCTGGACTCACGGACAGGGCGGGGGCAATGAGCAGTTCTTC.

The CDR3 is CASSIISGEQFF. The CDR3, as DNA: TGTGCCAGTAGTATAATTTCGGGGGAGCAGTTCTTC. The chain carries TRBV19 and TRBJ2-1; the D gene is possibly TRBD2 (5 bases). The CDR3 spans 12 residues. V lost 2 bases and J 10 bases, leaving 9 bases between the germline ends. From germline, CDR1 is LNHDA and CDR2 SQIVND (reference sequence).

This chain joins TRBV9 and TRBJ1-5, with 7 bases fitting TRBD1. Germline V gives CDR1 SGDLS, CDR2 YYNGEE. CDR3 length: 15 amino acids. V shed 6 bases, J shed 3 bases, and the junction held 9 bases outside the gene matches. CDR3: CASNRQGQFNQPQHF. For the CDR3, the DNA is TGTGCCAGCAACCGGCAGGGACAGTTCAATCAGCCCCAGCATTTT.

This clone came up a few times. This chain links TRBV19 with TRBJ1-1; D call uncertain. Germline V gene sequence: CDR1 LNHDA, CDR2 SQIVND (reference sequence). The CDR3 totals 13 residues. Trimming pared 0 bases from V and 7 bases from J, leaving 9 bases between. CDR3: CASSIDREGEAFF. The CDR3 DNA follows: TGTGCCAGTAGTATAGATCGGGAAGGTGAAGCTTTCTTT.